Presented here are 31 T cell receptor beta chains from one specimen sequenced in a study of cytomegalovirus exposure and HLA in healthy donors. Primers: 60 Vbeta forward and 13 Jbeta reverse. Libraries were prepared by immunoSEQ multiplex PCR; TCRdb keeps only in-frame clonotypes and omits some of them. This table has about 300,000 clones, just over 85% appearing once. The sample comprised PBMCs. The receptors shown here come from a man between 40 and 49 years old in good health and CMV-seropositive.

As regards this clone: One end of the junction does not line up with germline, which may come from a read error. The sample contains more than one DNA sequence encoding this CDR3. The chain has TRBV5-5 and TRBJ2-3; D remains ambiguous. The CDR3 has 14 amino acids. CDR1 is SGHKS and CDR2 is YYEKEE in the germline V gene (reference sequence). The DNA of the CDR3 is TGCGCCAGCAGCTTGAGCCAGGGCACAGATACGCAGTATTTT. Translated: CASSLSQGTDTQYF.

This clone was recorded a few times. The chain links TRBV6-1 to TRBJ1-4; tentative D call: TRBD1 (5 bases). This CDR3 contains 12 residues. Trimming cost V 1 base and J 11 bases, with 8 bases left between them. The germline V gene encodes CDR1 MNHNS and CDR2 SASEGT. CDR3 in amino acids: CASSEVGGKLFF. The CDR3 DNA reads as TGTGCCAGCAGTGAAGTGGGGGGGAAACTGTTTTTT.

The gene calls are TRBV7-2 and TRBJ2-7; no definite D call. Germline V CDR1 and CDR2: SGHTA, FQGNSA. The CDR3 length is 14 residues. Trimming removed 0 bases from V and 1 base from J, with 7 bases in between. The CDR3 nucleotides read TGTGCCAGCAGCTTAGCCCCCCCGTCCTACGAGCAGTACTTC. Encoded protein: CASSLAPPSYEQYF. Looking up the rest from reference TRBV7-2 and TRBJ2-7 gives the full variable domain: GAGVSQSPSNKVTEKGKDVELRCDPISGHTALYWYRQSLGQGLEFLIYFQGNSAPDKSGLPSDRFSAERTGGSVSTLTIQRTQQEDSAVYLCASSLAPPSYEQYFGPGTRLTVT.

This chain connects TRBV28 to TRBJ1-5; D is possibly TRBD1 (6 bases). V was pared by 7 bases and J by 4 bases, with 11 bases between. The CDR3 sequence is 13 residues long. The germline gives CDR1 MDHEN, CDR2 SYDVKM. CDR3 coding DNA: TGTGCCAGCAAAGGGGGGGGAAATCAGCCCCAGCATTTT. As protein: CASKGGGNQPQHF.

The V gene is TRBV9, the J gene TRBJ2-7; D is possibly TRBD2 (6 bases). Deletions cut 4 bases from V and 2 bases from J, with 16 bases between. The germline V gene has CDR1 SGDLS and CDR2 YYNGEE. The CDR3 runs to 15 residues. The CDR3 protein is CASSPGRTTTYEQYF. The CDR3, as DNA: TGTGCCAGCAGCCCCGGTAGGACTACAACCTACGAGCAGTACTTC.

This chain uses TRBV29-1 with TRBJ2-2, with D unresolved. CDR3 length: 12 amino acids. Germline loops: CDR1 SQVTM, CDR2 ANQGSEA. V was clipped by 4 bases and J by 1 base, with 4 bases between them. The CDR3, as DNA: TGCAGCGTTGTCCTGAACACCGGGGAGCTGTTTTTT. Amino acids: CSVVLNTGELFF.

J is TRBJ2-1 and V is TRBV19; TRBD2 matches 8 bases. There are 14 residues in the CDR3. After removal of 8 bases from V and 3 bases from J, the junction contained 6 bases not matched to a gene. Germline V gives CDR1 LNHDA, CDR2 SQIVND (reference sequence). Written as DNA, the CDR3 is TGTGCCAGTGAACGGGGGGGCGGCTACAATGAGCAGTTCTTC. Translated, it gives CASERGGGYNEQFF.

The chain couples TRBV7-9 to TRBJ1-2; no clear D. Germline V gives CDR1 SEHNR, CDR2 FQNEAQ (reference sequence). This CDR3 spans 14 amino acids. The V and J ends lost 3 bases and 8 bases respectively, with 16 bases between them. Here the CDR3 reads CASSLGRQTEGYTF. The CDR3 DNA follows: TGTGCCAGCAGCTTGGGTCGCCAGACGGAGGGCTACACCTTC.

The chain joins TRBV11-2 to TRBJ2-7; TRBD2 might be the D (6 bases). V was pared by 1 base and J by 2 bases, with 15 bases between. CDR1 and CDR2 (germline): SGHAT, FQNNGV. The CDR3 is made up of 16 amino acids. CDR3 sequence (DNA): TGTGCCAGCAGCTTAGGCCCCGGCGGAGGGGCCTACGAGCAGTACTTC. Translation: CASSLGPGGGAYEQYF.

The CDR3 protein is CASRPGSGSHSSYEQYF. The CDR3 region has the DNA TGTGCCAGCAGGCCGGGTAGCGGGAGCCACAGCTCCTACGAGCAGTACTTC. The V and J genes are TRBV27 and TRBJ2-7; 9 bases are shared with TRBD2. V was clipped by 6 bases and J by 0 bases; unmatched bases: 12. This CDR3 is 17 amino acids long. The V gene's germline CDR1 is MNHEY and CDR2 SMNVEV (reference sequence).

The chain is built from TRBV5-1 and TRBJ2-5; no clear D gene. Germline values: CDR1 SGHRS, CDR2 YFSETQ. CDR3 length equals 16 residues. The V gene lost 4 bases and the J gene lost 3 bases, with 19 bases spanning the gap. The CDR3 is CASSLTAAVAKETQYF. CDR3 sequence (DNA): TGCGCCAGCAGCCTGACGGCGGCAGTCGCTAAAGAGACCCAGTACTTC.

The chain joins TRBV28 to TRBJ2-5, with D perhaps TRBD1 (5 bases). The V and J ends lost 5 bases and 0 bases respectively, with 7 bases between them. Germline V gene data show CDR1 as MDHEN and CDR2 as SYDVKM. The CDR3 is 13 residues long. The CDR3: CASSRQYQETQYF. CDR3 nucleotide sequence: TGTGCCAGCAGTCGACAGTACCAAGAGACCCAGTACTTC.

The J gene is TRBJ1-2, the V gene TRBV4-3, with a possible D match to TRBD1 (6 bases). Trimming stripped 1 base from V and 7 bases from J, with 13 bases between. The germline gives CDR1 LGHNA, CDR2 YSLEER. This CDR3 region has 14 residues. DNA for the CDR3: TGCGCCAGCAGCCAAGTGGGGGCAGCTTCTGGCTACACCTTC. Translated: CASSQVGAASGYTF.

The table lists this clone with a few counts. The chain has TRBV6-6 and TRBJ1-3, with D perhaps TRBD1 (5 bases). Trimming took 2 bases from V and 8 from J, leaving 13 bases between them. There are 14 residues in the CDR3. Germline V gene lookup returns CDR1 MNHNY and CDR2 SVGAGI (reference sequence). In nucleotides, the CDR3 is TGTGCCAGCAGTTACCCAGGGTTAGGAGACACCATATATTTT. Its translation: CASSYPGLGDTIYF.

The chain carries TRBV7-3 and TRBJ1-2, with D possibly TRBD1 on 6 matching bases. Germline assignment: CDR1 SGHTA and CDR2 FQGTGA. Between the trimmed V and J ends, which lost 5 bases and 3 bases, there was a span of 16 bases. The length of the CDR3 is 15 residues. The CDR3, as DNA: TGTGCCAGCAGCACCGGACAGCTGGGCGACTATGGCTACACCTTC. Its protein product is CASSTGQLGDYGYTF.

J is TRBJ2-7 and V is TRBV6-5; D unresolved. Between the trimmed V and J ends, which lost 8 bases and 4 bases, there was a span of 12 bases. The germline gives CDR1 MNHEY, CDR2 SVGAGI. CDR3 size: 12 residues. In nucleotides, the CDR3 is TGTGCCAGCCTCATGGCAGATTACGAGCAGTACTTC. Protein product: CASLMADYEQYF.

This chain connects TRBV18 to TRBJ2-6; 7 nucleotides match TRBD1. The junction had 3 bases not matched to a gene; V was cut back by 1 base and J by 0 bases. From germline, CDR1 is KGHSH and CDR2 LQKENI. The CDR3 is 17 amino acids. The CDR3 region has the DNA TGTGCCAGCTCACCACAAGGGACAGTCTCTGGGGCCAACGTCCTGACTTTC. Translating gives CASSPQGTVSGANVLTF.

The gene calls are TRBV11-3 and TRBJ2-7, with D possibly matching TRBD1 (5 bases). Trimming left V 5 bases short and J 5 bases short, with 19 bases between. The germline V gene has CDR1 SGHNT and CDR2 YENEEA. CDR3 length: 15 residues. CDR3 DNA sequence: TGTGCCAGCAGCCCCCGGAAAGGGGCGGTCGACGAGCAGTACTTC. Its protein product is CASSPRKGAVDEQYF.

The chain carries TRBV28 and TRBJ2-1; 14 bases are a match to TRBD2. The junction had 8 bases not matched to a gene; V was cut back by 5 bases and J by 2 bases. The length of the CDR3 is 18 residues. In germline, CDR1 is MDHEN, CDR2 SYDVKM. The CDR3 protein is CASSIGTSGGSTYNEQFF. The CDR3 region has the DNA TGTGCCAGCAGTATAGGGACTAGCGGGGGATCCACCTACAATGAGCAGTTCTTC.

J is TRBJ2-1 and V is TRBV7-2; perhaps TRBD2 as D (6 bases). The length of the CDR3 is 17 residues. Trimming pared 5 bases from V and 1 base from J, leaving 18 bases between. The germline CDR1 and CDR2 sequences are SGHTA and FQGNSA. In DNA, the CDR3 is TGTGCCAGCAGCCCGACCCCTCGGGAGTCGTCCTACAATGAGCAGTTCTTC. Its protein is CASSPTPRESSYNEQFF.

The chain links TRBV20-1 to TRBJ2-7; possibly TRBD2 for D (5 bases). This CDR3 has 11 residues. Looked up from germline, CDR1 is DFQATT and CDR2 is SNEGSKA (reference sequence). With 6 bases removed from V and 3 bases from J, the gap between germline ends came to 9 bases. CDR3 DNA sequence: TGCAGTGCCCGGGAAGTCTACGAGCAGTACTTC. Translation gives CSAREVYEQYF.

V is TRBV28 and J is TRBJ2-7; 8 bases map to TRBD2. Germline assignment: CDR1 MDHEN and CDR2 SYDVKM. V was pared by 1 base and J by 12 bases, with 14 bases of the junction left unmatched. The CDR3 is made up of 15 amino acids. The DNA of the CDR3 is TGTGCCAGCAGTTTATTAAGGAGACTAGCGAGAAAATTGTACTTC. Protein: CASSLLRRLARKLYF.

The V gene is TRBV5-6, the J gene TRBJ2-7, with D unclear. Deletions cut 1 base from V and 1 base from J, with 12 bases between. CDR3 length: 15 amino acids. From germline, CDR1 is SGHDT and CDR2 YYEEEE. The chain's CDR3 is CASSLTMFSSYEQYF. The CDR3 nucleotides read TGTGCCAGCAGCTTGACTATGTTTAGTTCCTACGAGCAGTACTTC. The whole variable domain, filled in from reference TRBV5-6 and TRBJ2-7, reads DAGVTQSPTHLIKTRGQQVTLRCSPKSGHDTVSWYQQALGQGPQFIFQYYEEEERQRGNFPDRFSGHQFPNYSSELNVNALLLGDSALYLCASSLTMFSSYEQYFGPGTRLTVT.

The chain uses TRBV6-6 and TRBJ1-1; D remains ambiguous. Germline V gene sequence: CDR1 MNHNY, CDR2 SVGAGI (reference sequence). Trimming cost V 0 bases and J 0 bases, with 8 bases left between them. This CDR3 has 15 residues. CDR3 in amino acids: CASSYSTALNTEAFF. CDR3 in DNA: TGTGCCAGCAGTTACTCGACTGCCTTGAACACTGAAGCTTTCTTT.

The V and J genes are TRBV2 and TRBJ2-1; TRBD2 agrees at 13 bases. CDR1 SNHLY and CDR2 FYNNEI come from the germline V gene. The CDR3 has 15 amino acids. Trimming took 6 bases from V and 7 from J; bases not matched to a gene: 6. CDR3 sequence reads: CASSGRTSGRNEQFF. The CDR3 nucleotides are TGTGCCAGCAGCGGTAGGACTAGCGGGAGAAATGAGCAGTTCTTC.

J is TRBJ1-6 and V is TRBV10-3; a possible D gene is TRBD1 (5 bases). V was clipped by 4 bases and J by 7 bases, with 8 bases between them. Germline assignment: CDR1 ENHRY and CDR2 SYGVKD. The CDR3 totals 13 residues. Here the CDR3 reads CAISAAGNSPLHF. The CDR3 DNA reads TGTGCCATCAGTGCCGCAGGGAATTCACCCCTCCACTTT.

The chain has TRBV5-4 and TRBJ2-3, with 10 bases matching TRBD2. The CDR3 consists of 16 residues. Per the germline V gene, CDR1 is SGHNT and CDR2 is YYREEE (reference sequence). After removal of 2 bases from V and 4 bases from J, the junction contained 7 bases not matched to a gene. The CDR3 nucleotides read TGTGCCAGCAGCTTTGCTAGCGGGAGTGGGGCAGATACGCAGTATTTT. As protein: CASSFASGSGADTQYF.

This clone showed up just a few times. The CDR3 loop reads CASSETRDRGYEQYF. The CDR3 DNA sequence: TGTGCCAGCAGTGAAACCAGGGATAGGGGCTACGAGCAGTACTTC. This rearrangement joins TRBV6-1 to TRBJ2-7; D possibly corresponds to TRBD1 (5 bases). The CDR3 covers 15 residues. From germline, CDR1 is MNHNS and CDR2 SASEGT. V was clipped by 2 bases and J by 3 bases, with 14 bases between them.

The V and J genes are TRBV4-2 and TRBJ2-1, with D uncertain. This CDR3 region has 13 residues. V dropped 0 bases and J dropped 8 bases, with 8 bases sitting between them. In germline, CDR1 is LGHNA, CDR2 YNFKEQ. The DNA for the CDR3 is TGTGCCAGCAGCCAAGATATTTCTGATGAGCAGTTCTTC. This codes for CASSQDISDEQFF.

This clone showed up just once. This chain connects TRBV5-1 to TRBJ2-2, with D unclear. Germline V gene lookup returns CDR1 SGHRS and CDR2 YFSETQ. This CDR3 has 15 amino acids. V lost 0 bases, J lost 7 bases, and 13 bases lay in between. The CDR3 DNA follows: TGCGCCAGCAGCTTGGGGCACCAGGCCCGCGGGGAGCTGTTTTTT. It is translated as CASSLGHQARGELFF.

V and J are TRBV7-8 and TRBJ2-7; no definite D call. V lost 1 base to trimming and J lost 4 bases, with 11 bases between them. The V gene's germline CDR1 is SGHVS and CDR2 FQNEAQ. The CDR3 contains 14 residues. The CDR3 protein is CASSLDLGGYEQYF. Here the CDR3 DNA reads TGTGCCAGCAGCTTAGACCTAGGCGGATACGAGCAGTACTTC.